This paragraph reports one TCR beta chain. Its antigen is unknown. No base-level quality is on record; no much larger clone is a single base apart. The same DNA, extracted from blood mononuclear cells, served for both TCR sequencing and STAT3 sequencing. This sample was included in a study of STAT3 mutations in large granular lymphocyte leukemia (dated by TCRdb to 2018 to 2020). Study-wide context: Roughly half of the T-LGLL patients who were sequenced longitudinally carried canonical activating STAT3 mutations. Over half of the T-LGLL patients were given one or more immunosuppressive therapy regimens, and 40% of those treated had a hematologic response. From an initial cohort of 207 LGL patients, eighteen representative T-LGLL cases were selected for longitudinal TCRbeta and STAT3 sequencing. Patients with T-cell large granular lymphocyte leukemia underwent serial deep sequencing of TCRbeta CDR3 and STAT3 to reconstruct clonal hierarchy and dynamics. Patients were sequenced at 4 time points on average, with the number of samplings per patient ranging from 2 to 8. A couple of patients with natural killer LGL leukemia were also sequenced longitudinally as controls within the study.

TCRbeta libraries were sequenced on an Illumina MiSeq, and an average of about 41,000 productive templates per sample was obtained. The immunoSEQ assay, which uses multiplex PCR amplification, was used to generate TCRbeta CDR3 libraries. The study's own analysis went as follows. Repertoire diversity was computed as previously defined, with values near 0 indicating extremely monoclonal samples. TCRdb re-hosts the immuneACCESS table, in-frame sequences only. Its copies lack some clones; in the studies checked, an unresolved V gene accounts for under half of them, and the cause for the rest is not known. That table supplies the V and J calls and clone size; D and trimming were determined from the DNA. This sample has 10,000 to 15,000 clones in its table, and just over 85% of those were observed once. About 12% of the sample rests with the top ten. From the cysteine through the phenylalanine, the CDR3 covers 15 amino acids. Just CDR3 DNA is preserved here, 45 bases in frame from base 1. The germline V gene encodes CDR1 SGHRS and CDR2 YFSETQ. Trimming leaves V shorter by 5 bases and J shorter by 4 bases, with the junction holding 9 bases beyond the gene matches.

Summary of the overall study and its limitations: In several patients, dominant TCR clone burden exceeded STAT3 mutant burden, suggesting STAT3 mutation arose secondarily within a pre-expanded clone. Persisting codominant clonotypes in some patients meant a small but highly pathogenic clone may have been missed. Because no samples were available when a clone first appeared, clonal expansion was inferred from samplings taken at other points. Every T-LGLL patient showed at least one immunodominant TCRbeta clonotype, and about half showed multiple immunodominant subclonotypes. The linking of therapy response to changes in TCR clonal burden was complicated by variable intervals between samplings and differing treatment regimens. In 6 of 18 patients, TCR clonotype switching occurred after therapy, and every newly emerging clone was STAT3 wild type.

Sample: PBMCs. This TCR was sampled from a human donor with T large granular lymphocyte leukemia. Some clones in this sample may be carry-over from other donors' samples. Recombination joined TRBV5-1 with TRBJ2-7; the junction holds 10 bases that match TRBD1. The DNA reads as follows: TGCGCCAGCAGTCCGACAGGGGGCGCAGAATACGAGCAGTACTTC. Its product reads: CASSPTGGAEYEQYF.